Below, one T cell receptor beta chain is given with its context. The data are from a study of cytotoxic CD8 clonotypes in ibrutinib-treated CLL. TCRdb's table, derived via immunoSEQ multiplex PCR, lists solely in-frame clones and lacks some. The data hold 15,000 to 20,000 clones, with roughly three fifths observed a single time. Trimming cost V 3 bases and J 4 bases, with 12 bases left between them. Germline V CDR1 and CDR2: SEHNR, FQNEAQ (reference sequence). The CDR3 totals 14 residues. This chain links TRBV7-9 with TRBJ2-5, with D possibly TRBD1 on 6 matching bases. This TCR was sampled from a human donor with chronic lymphocytic leukemia. This specimen consisted of PBMCs, obtained after 12 months of ibrutinib treatment. This CDR3 reads CASSLSGGVETQYF. The CDR3 DNA follows: TGTGCCAGCAGCTTGTCTGGGGGCGTAGAGACCCAGTACTTC.